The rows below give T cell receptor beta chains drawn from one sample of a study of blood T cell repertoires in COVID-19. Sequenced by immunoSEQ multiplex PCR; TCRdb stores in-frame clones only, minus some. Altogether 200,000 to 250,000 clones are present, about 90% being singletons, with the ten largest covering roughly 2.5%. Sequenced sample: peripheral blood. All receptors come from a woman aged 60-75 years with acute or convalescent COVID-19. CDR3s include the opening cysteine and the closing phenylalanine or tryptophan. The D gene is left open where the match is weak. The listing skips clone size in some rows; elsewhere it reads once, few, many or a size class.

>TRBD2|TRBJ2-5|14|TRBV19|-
CASSMMGGQETQYF
TGTGCCAGTAGTATGATGGGAGGGCAAGAGACCCAGTACTTC
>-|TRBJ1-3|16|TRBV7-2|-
CASSPTGTVSGNTIYF
TGTGCCAGCAGCCCGACTGGTACGGTTTCTGGAAACACCATATATTTT
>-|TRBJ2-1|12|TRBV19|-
CASSIRDNEQFF
TGTGCCAGTAGTATTCGGGACAATGAGCAGTTCTTC
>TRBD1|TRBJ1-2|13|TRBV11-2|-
CASSLGRGLSYTF
TGTGCCAGCAGCTTAGGCAGGGGGCTGAGCTACACCTTC
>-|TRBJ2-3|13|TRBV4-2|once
CASSQERRGAQYF
TGTGCCAGCAGCCAAGAGAGGAGGGGAGCGCAGTATTTT
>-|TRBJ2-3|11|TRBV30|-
CASSGWDTQYF
TGTGCCTCCTCCGGTTGGGATACGCAGTATTTT
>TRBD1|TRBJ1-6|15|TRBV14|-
CASSLSGGMGSPLHF
TGTGCCAGCAGCTTGTCAGGGGGCATGGGGTCACCCCTCCACTTT
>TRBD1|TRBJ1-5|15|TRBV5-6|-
CASSVETGVRQPQHF
TGTGCCAGCAGCGTGGAAACAGGGGTTAGACAGCCCCAGCATTTT
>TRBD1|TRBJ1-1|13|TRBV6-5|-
CASRDRGLTEAFF
TGTGCCAGCAGGGACAGGGGGCTCACTGAAGCTTTCTTT
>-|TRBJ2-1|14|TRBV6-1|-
CASSEERHYNEQFF
TGTGCCAGCAGTGAGGAGCGGCACTACAATGAGCAGTTCTTC
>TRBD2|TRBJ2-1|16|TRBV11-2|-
CASSSPGLAGVNEQFF
TGTGCCAGCAGCTCCCCGGGACTAGCCGGAGTCAATGAGCAGTTCTTC
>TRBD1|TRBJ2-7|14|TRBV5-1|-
CASSWTGGSYEQYF
TGCGCCAGCAGCTGGACAGGGGGCTCCTACGAGCAGTACTTC
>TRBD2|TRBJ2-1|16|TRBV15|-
CATSRVAGEAYNEQFF
TGTGCCACCAGCAGAGTAGCGGGAGAAGCGTACAATGAGCAGTTCTTC
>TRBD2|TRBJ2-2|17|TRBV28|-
CASSLSTSGSLAGELFF
TGTGCCAGCAGTTTATCGACTAGCGGGAGTCTGGCCGGGGAGCTGTTTTTT
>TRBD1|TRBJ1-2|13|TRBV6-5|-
CASSQGTVRGYTF
TGTGCCAGCAGCCAAGGGACAGTTAGAGGCTACACCTTC
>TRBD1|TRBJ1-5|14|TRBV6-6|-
CASLHDRADQPQHF
TGTGCCAGCCTTCACGACAGGGCAGATCAGCCCCAGCATTTT
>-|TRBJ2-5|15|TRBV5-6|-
CASSLASGMGETQYF
TGTGCCAGCAGCTTGGCCTCGGGGATGGGGGAGACCCAGTACTTC
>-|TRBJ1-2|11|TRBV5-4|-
CASFGVYGYTF
TGTGCCAGCTTCGGGGTCTATGGCTACACCTTC
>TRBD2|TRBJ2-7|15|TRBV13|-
CASSSVAGGSYEQYF
TGTGCCAGCAGCTCCGTAGCGGGGGGATCCTACGAGCAGTACTTC
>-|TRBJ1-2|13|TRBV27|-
CASSKTGNYGYTF
TGTGCCAGCTCGAAGACAGGAAACTATGGCTACACCTTC
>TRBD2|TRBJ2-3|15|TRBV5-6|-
CASSSLAGATDTQYF
TGTGCCAGCAGCTCACTAGCGGGAGCCACAGATACGCAGTATTTT
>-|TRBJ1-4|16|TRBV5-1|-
CASSLASSSPNEKLFF
TGCGCCAGCAGCTTGGCGTCGAGCTCCCCTAATGAAAAACTGTTTTTT
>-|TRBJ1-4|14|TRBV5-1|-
CASARAGEGEKLFF
TGCGCCAGCGCCCGAGCGGGAGAGGGTGAAAAACTGTTTTTT
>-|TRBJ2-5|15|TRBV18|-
CASSPPAPNGETQYF
TGTGCCAGCTCACCCCCCGCCCCTAATGGAGAGACCCAGTACTTC
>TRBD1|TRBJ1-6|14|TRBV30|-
CAWSRGTDNSPLHF
TGTGCCTGGAGTCGCGGGACAGATAATTCACCCCTCCACTTT
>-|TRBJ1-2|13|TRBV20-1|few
CSASSHQNYGYTF
TGCAGTGCTAGTTCACACCAAAACTATGGCTACACCTTC
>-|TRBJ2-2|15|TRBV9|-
CASSVGQMNTGELFF
TGTGCCAGCAGCGTAGGGCAGATGAACACCGGGGAGCTGTTTTTT
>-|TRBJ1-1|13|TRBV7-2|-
CASSLVGAGKAFF
TGTGCCAGCAGCTTAGTGGGGGCAGGGAAAGCTTTCTTT
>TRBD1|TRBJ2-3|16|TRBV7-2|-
CASSRAGQGASDTQYF
TGTGCCAGCAGCCGGGCGGGACAGGGGGCCTCAGATACGCAGTATTTT
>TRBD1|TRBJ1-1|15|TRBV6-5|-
CASRRQGAMNTEAFF
TGTGCCAGCAGACGACAGGGGGCGATGAACACTGAAGCTTTCTTT
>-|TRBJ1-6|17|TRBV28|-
CASSLPRVGSYNSPLHF
TGTGCCAGCAGTTTACCCAGGGTGGGATCCTATAATTCACCCCTCCACTTT
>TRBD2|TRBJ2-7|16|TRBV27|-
CASSLTGLAETYEQYF
TGTGCCAGCAGTTTGACGGGACTAGCGGAAACCTACGAGCAGTACTTC
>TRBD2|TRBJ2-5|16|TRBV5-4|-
CASSLEGLGGAETQYF
TGTGCCAGCAGCTTGGAAGGACTAGGCGGGGCGGAGACCCAGTACTTC
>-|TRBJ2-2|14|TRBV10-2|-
CASHKDLITGELFF
TGCGCCAGCCACAAGGACTTAATCACCGGGGAGCTGTTTTTT
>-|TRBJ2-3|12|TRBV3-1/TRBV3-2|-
CASSPYTDTQYF
TGTGCCAGCAGCCCTTACACAGATACGCAGTATTTT
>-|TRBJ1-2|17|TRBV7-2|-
CASSLAVLGAANYGYTF
TGTGCCAGCAGCTTGGCGGTCTTAGGAGCAGCAAACTATGGCTACACCTTC
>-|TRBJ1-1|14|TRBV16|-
CASSQQGLNTEAFF
TGTGCCAGCAGCCAACAGGGTTTGAACACTGAAGCTTTCTTT
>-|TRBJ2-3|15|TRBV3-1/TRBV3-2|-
CASSRRTGSTDTQYF
TGTGCCAGCAGCCGTAGGACGGGAAGCACAGATACGCAGTATTTT
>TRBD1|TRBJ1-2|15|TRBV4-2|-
CASSLGDRGNYGYTF
TGTGCCAGCAGCCTTGGGGACAGGGGTAACTATGGCTACACCTTC
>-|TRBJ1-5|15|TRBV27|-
CASSLTAGQNQPQHF
TGTGCCAGCAGTCTCACCGCTGGGCAGAATCAGCCCCAGCATTTT
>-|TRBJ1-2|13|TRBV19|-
CASKPGGNYGYTF
TGTGCCAGTAAGCCGGGGGGGAACTATGGCTACACCTTC
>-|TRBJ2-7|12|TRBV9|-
CASSVEGSAQYF
TGTGCCAGCAGCGTAGAAGGGAGCGCGCAGTACTTC
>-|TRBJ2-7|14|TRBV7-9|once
CASSFDFRGREQYF
TGTGCCAGCAGCTTCGATTTTCGGGGTCGGGAGCAGTACTTC
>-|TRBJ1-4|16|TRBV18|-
CASSPGIDRGYEKLFF
TGTGCCAGCTCACCCGGGATTGATCGAGGTTACGAAAAACTGTTTTTT
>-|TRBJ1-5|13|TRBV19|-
CASSSGRNQPQHF
TGTGCCAGTAGTAGCGGGCGCAATCAGCCCCAGCATTTT
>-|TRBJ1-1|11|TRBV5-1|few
CASTMNTEAFF
TGCGCCAGCACCATGAACACTGAAGCTTTCTTT
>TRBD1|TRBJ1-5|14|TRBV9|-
CASSVGQGKQPQHF
TGTGCCAGCAGCGTGGGACAGGGAAAACAGCCCCAGCATTTT
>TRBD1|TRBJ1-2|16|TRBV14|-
CASSRGSIPIFVGYTF
TGTGCCAGTAGCAGGGGGTCTATTCCTATTTTCGTCGGCTACACCTTC
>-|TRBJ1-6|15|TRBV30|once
CAWNRRGGLNSPLHF
TGTGCCTGGAACCGGCGGGGGGGTCTCAATTCACCCCTCCACTTT
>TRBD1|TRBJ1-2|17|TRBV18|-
CASSPNPTQGASDGYTF
TGTGCCAGCTCACCAAATCCCACACAGGGGGCGAGCGATGGCTACACCTTC
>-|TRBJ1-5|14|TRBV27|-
CASSFRDGNQPQHF
TGTGCCAGCAGTTTCAGGGATGGCAATCAGCCCCAGCATTTT
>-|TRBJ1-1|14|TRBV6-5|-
CASSNRQKNTEAFF
TGTGCCAGTTCGAACAGGCAAAAAAACACTGAAGCTTTCTTT